These 8 T cell receptor beta chains share one sample of origin, sequenced in a study of CD8 T cells in ankylosing spondylitis. Study findings and constraints: What appeared characteristic of ankylosing spondylitis blood was a TCR beta motif of under 10 highly homologous variants.

No antigen has been assigned to these receptors. TCRdb used MiXCR to reprocess the 5' RACE reads, holding one entry per CDR3 protein. The sample holds a few hundred thousand distinct CDR3 sequences, under 8.5% seen once. Sequenced material: blood, either unsorted or a sorted T cell fraction (not recorded which). These receptor sequences come from a male donor with ankylosing spondylitis.

The sample holds a few counts of this clonotype. The chain uses TRBV20-1 and TRBJ2-1; 8 bases match TRBD2. CDR1 is DFQATT, CDR2 SNEGSKA, per germline (reference sequence). The V and J ends lost 6 bases and 9 bases, in that order; junction bases with no gene match: 16. This CDR3 region has 15 residues. The CDR3: CSAPGRRSGGFEQFF. The CDR3 DNA follows: TGCAGTGCACCGGGACGCCGGAGCGGGGGTTTTGAGCAGTTCTTC.

This clonotype was seen only a few times. Written as DNA, the CDR3 is TGTGCCAGCAGTTGGACAGCCTATAATTCACCCCTCCACTTT. It encodes CASSWTAYNSPLHF. The J gene is TRBJ1-6, the V gene TRBV12-3 or TRBV12-4; D may be TRBD1 (6 bases). The CDR3 totals 14 residues. V was shortened by 4 bases and J by 2 bases, with 6 bases between the two germline ends.

This clonotype was recorded at least ten times. The rearrangement joins TRBV11-2 to TRBJ1-5; possibly TRBD1 for D (5 bases). Trimming stripped 5 bases from V and 0 bases from J, with 11 bases between. Germline CDR1 is SGHAT and CDR2 is FQNNGV. The length of the CDR3 is 15 residues. CDR3 protein: CASSLRGTSNQPQHF. CDR3 DNA: TGTGCCAGCAGCCTCCGTGGGACTAGCAATCAGCCCCAGCATTTT.

This clonotype has ten or more counts. The chain recombines TRBV2 with TRBJ2-7; a possible D gene is TRBD1 (6 bases). Trimming stripped 6 bases from V and 3 bases from J, with 21 bases between. CDR3 size: 16 residues. The germline V gene encodes CDR1 SNHLY and CDR2 FYNNEI. The CDR3 region is CASRQTGFRDNYEQYF. As DNA, the CDR3 is TGTGCCAGCAGGCAAACAGGGTTTCGAGACAACTACGAGCAGTACTTC.

This clonotype was observed at least ten times. This chain joins TRBV29-1 and TRBJ1-2; a weak D match, TRBD1 (5 bases). The CDR3 is 14 amino acids. Trimming cost V 6 bases and J 1 base, with 15 bases left between them. Germline V lookup: CDR1 SQVTM, CDR2 ANQGSEA. The CDR3 region is CSVAPGTFNYGYTF. CDR3 nucleotides: TGCAGCGTGGCGCCGGGGACCTTTAACTATGGCTACACCTTC. The full variable domain, with the rest looked up from reference TRBV29-1 and TRBJ1-2, is SAVISQKPSRDICQRGTSLTIQCQVDSQVTMMFWYRQQPGQSLTLIATANQGSEATYESGFVIDKFPISRPNLTFSTLTVSNMSPEDSSIYLCSVAPGTFNYGYTFGSGTRLTVV.

The sample holds many counts of this clonotype. V is TRBV9 and J is TRBJ2-7; 13 bases map to TRBD2. The CDR3 length is 15 residues. The germline V gene encodes CDR1 SGDLS and CDR2 YYNGEE. Trimming at V came to 3 bases and at J to 3 bases, leaving 3 bases not matched to a gene. The CDR3 loop is CASSAGLAGNYEQYF. In DNA form, the CDR3 reads TGTGCCAGCAGCGCGGGACTAGCGGGAAACTACGAGCAGTACTTC.

This clonotype was observed many times. The rearrangement links TRBV5-1 to TRBJ2-7; D possibly corresponds to TRBD2 (6 bases). The CDR3 covers 14 residues. Germline CDR1 and CDR2: SGHRS and YFSETQ. V lost 1 base and J lost 7, with 15 bases in between. CDR3 sequence: CASSLTGVLGEQYF. The CDR3 DNA reads as TGCGCCAGCAGCTTGACGGGAGTGTTGGGAGAGCAGTACTTC. Drawing the rest from reference TRBV5-1 and TRBJ2-7, the complete variable domain is KAGVTQTPRYLIKTRGQQVTLSCSPISGHRSVSWYQQTPGQGLQFLFEYFSETQRNKGNFPGRFSGRQFSNSRSEMNVSTLELGDSALYLCASSLTGVLGEQYFGPGTRLTVT.

This chain uses TRBV12-3 or TRBV12-4 with TRBJ2-7, with 11 bases matching TRBD1. CDR3 length equals 13 residues. The trim removed 5 bases at V and 3 bases at J, leaving 0 bases unmatched. The CDR3: CASSGTGGYEQYF. CDR3 in DNA: TGTGCCAGCAGTGGGACAGGGGGCTACGAGCAGTACTTC.